One sample yielded the 27 T cell receptor beta chains listed below, sequenced in a study of T cell repertoires in cytomegalovirus infection. TCRdb used MiXCR to reprocess the reads, holding one entry per CDR3 protein. The sample holds around 330,000 distinct CDR3 sequences, 15% to 20% seen once. Sample: PBMCs. The receptors were sampled from a human donor in good health (CMV status not recorded). Some clones in this sample may be carry-over from other donors' samples.

This clonotype was detected ten times or more. The chain couples TRBV7-2 to TRBJ2-7, with 8 positions matching TRBD2. Germline V gene data show CDR1 as SGHTA and CDR2 as FQGNSA. The CDR3 spans 15 residues. V was clipped by 6 bases and J by 5 bases; unmatched bases: 12. The CDR3 DNA follows: TGTGCCAGCAGTGCTACCGGGACTAGGGGCCACGAGCAGTACTTC. Protein: CASSATGTRGHEQYF.

The chain combines TRBV7-9 with TRBJ2-1, with 7 bases lining up with TRBD1. The V gene's germline CDR1 is SEHNR and CDR2 FQNEAQ (reference sequence). The CDR3 runs 14 residues. Trimming took 5 bases from V and 5 from J; bases not matched to a gene: 6. The CDR3 reads CASSDRVGNNEQFF. CDR3 bases: TGTGCCAGCAGCGACAGGGTTGGTAACAATGAGCAGTTCTTC.

This clonotype was seen many times. The rearrangement uses TRBV7-2 and TRBJ1-5, with 7 nucleotides matching TRBD1. The V gene's germline CDR1 is SGHTA and CDR2 FQGNSA. J was trimmed by 3 bases and V by 1 base; bases with no gene match: 3. The CDR3 has 15 amino acids. Here the CDR3 DNA reads TGTGCCAGCAGCTTAGTCAGGGGGGTCAATCAGCCCCAGCATTTT. Amino acids: CASSLVRGVNQPQHF.

This clonotype was seen only a few times. V usage is TRBV4-1 and J usage is TRBJ2-7, with TRBD2 as a possible D gene (9 bases). V was cut by 6 bases and J by 5 bases, with 17 bases left in between. The CDR3 is 14 residues long. Germline assignment: CDR1 MGHRA and CDR2 YSYEKL. The CDR3, as DNA: TGCGCCAGCAGTCCTAGCGGGACAGGCAACGAGCAGTACTTC. It specifies CASSPSGTGNEQYF.

This clonotype showed up many times. This chain links TRBV6-1 with TRBJ1-5; D remains ambiguous. Trimming shortened V by 5 bases and J by 0 bases, and 5 bases separated the two germline ends. This CDR3 spans 13 amino acids. The germline gives CDR1 MNHNS, CDR2 SASEGT. This chain's CDR3 is CASSWSSNQPQHF. CDR3 in DNA: TGTGCCAGCAGTTGGAGTAGCAATCAGCCCCAGCATTTT.

As to this clonotype: Just one base apart from a much larger clone, this may be a read error. The chain joins TRBV27 to TRBJ2-6, with 7 positions matching TRBD2. The germline gives CDR1 MNHEY, CDR2 SMNVEV (reference sequence). The CDR3 is 15 amino acids. The CDR3 DNA is TGTGTCAGCAGTTTAGCGGGTAGCGGGGCCAACGTCCTGACTTTC. This gives the protein CVSSLAGSGANVLTF.

A few counts support this clonotype. The gene calls are TRBV19 and TRBJ2-1, with TRBD2 as a possible D gene (7 bases). This CDR3 contains 17 residues. V was clipped by 8 bases and J by 0 bases, with 20 bases between them. From germline, CDR1 is LNHDA and CDR2 SQIVND (reference sequence). For the CDR3, the DNA is TGTGCCAGTGGGGGCGGGGGACTTCAAAGCTCCTACAATGAGCAGTTCTTC. Amino acid sequence: CASGGGGLQSSYNEQFF.

This clonotype was found many times. The chain uses TRBV7-2 and TRBJ2-1; D might be TRBD2 (5 bases). The V and J ends lost 5 bases and 2 bases respectively, with 19 bases between them. Germline loops: CDR1 SGHTA, CDR2 FQGNSA. This CDR3 contains 17 residues. The CDR3 region has the DNA TGTGCCAGCAGCCCTCTGGTGGGGAGAACTGCCTACAATGAGCAGTTCTTC. This gives the protein CASSPLVGRTAYNEQFF.

This sequence joins TRBV27 and TRBJ2-1; 7 positions agree with TRBD1. Trimming removed 7 bases from V and 7 bases from J; junction bases left unmatched: 4. The CDR3 runs to 12 residues. Germline V gene lookup returns CDR1 MNHEY and CDR2 SMNVEV (reference sequence). The CDR3 spells CASMGQPNEQFF. Here the CDR3 DNA reads TGTGCCAGCATGGGACAGCCTAATGAGCAGTTCTTC.

This clonotype has just a few counts. This sequence joins TRBV6-1 and TRBJ1-5; possibly TRBD1 for D (5 bases). This CDR3 has 13 residues. Trimming took off 8 bases at V and 6 bases at J, with 14 bases between the two ends. Per germline, CDR1 MNHNS and CDR2 SASEGT. The CDR3 DNA reads TGTGCCAGCTCTTACGGGCAGGGTCAGCCCCAGCATTTT. As protein: CASSYGQGQPQHF.

In its sample, this clonotype was seen many times. The rearrangement joins TRBV12-3 or TRBV12-4 to TRBJ1-2, with a weak D call TRBD1 (5 bases). The ends were cut back, 6 bases at V and 0 bases at J, with 11 bases in the middle. This CDR3 is 14 amino acids long. The CDR3 region has the DNA TGTGCCAGCAGCCGTGACAGCCCTAACTATGGCTACACCTTC. Encoded protein: CASSRDSPNYGYTF.

The chain employs TRBV12-3 or TRBV12-4 and TRBJ1-6; a possible D gene is TRBD1 (6 bases). V lost 4 bases, J lost 9 bases, and 16 bases lay in between. The CDR3 length is 15 residues. The CDR3 loop is CASSSSTGRLSPLHF. The CDR3 nucleotides are TGTGCCAGCAGTTCCTCTACAGGGCGTCTTTCACCCCTCCACTTT.

This clonotype was counted at least ten times. The chain carries TRBV4-1 and TRBJ2-5, with D unresolved. Per germline, CDR1 MGHRA and CDR2 YSYEKL. The CDR3 loop spans 13 amino acids. Trimming took 4 bases from V and 5 from J, leaving 11 bases between them. The CDR3 region is CASSRLVGETQYF. Written as DNA, the CDR3 is TGCGCCAGCAGCCGCCTTGTGGGGGAGACCCAGTACTTC.

This clonotype was counted ten times or more. The chain uses TRBV28 and TRBJ1-5; no clear D gene. Trimming stripped 8 bases from V and 7 bases from J, with 15 bases between. The CDR3 runs to 13 residues. Per germline, CDR1 MDHEN and CDR2 SYDVKM. The CDR3, as DNA: TGTGCCAGCCGCCGGCAGGCTGCGCAGCCCCAGCATTTT. It encodes CASRRQAAQPQHF.

This clonotype has at least ten counts. This chain links TRBV6-2 or TRBV6-3 with TRBJ2-1; D may be TRBD1 (5 bases). V lost 8 bases, J lost 3 bases, and 8 bases lay in between. Germline V gene sequence: CDR1 MNHEY, CDR2 SVGEGT. The CDR3 consists of 12 residues. The CDR3 loop is CASGDSYNEQFF. The CDR3 DNA sequence: TGTGCCAGCGGTGACAGCTACAATGAGCAGTTCTTC.

The chain is built from TRBV6-5 and TRBJ2-5; 7 bases fit TRBD2. With 3 bases clipped from V and 5 bases from J, the junction kept 6 bases outside the gene matches. This CDR3 has 14 amino acids. The germline gives CDR1 MNHEY, CDR2 SVGAGI. As DNA, the CDR3 is TGTGCCAGCAGTTATGGGGGGGAGGTGGAGACCCAGTACTTC. Translation gives CASSYGGEVETQYF.

The chain links TRBV4-1 to TRBJ1-3; D unresolved. The germline V and J ends were trimmed by 5 bases and 7 bases, with 18 bases remaining between them. There are 15 residues in the CDR3. Germline CDR1 and CDR2: MGHRA and YSYEKL. DNA for the CDR3: TGCGCCAGCAGCTTGAATCACGTCCGCTGGAACACCATATATTTT. Translating it yields CASSLNHVRWNTIYF.

This clonotype came up a few times. The junction shows a germline mismatch at one end, possibly a read error. The rearrangement uses TRBV4-1 and TRBJ2-3; TRBD1 aligns across 11 bases. This CDR3 is 16 amino acids long. Germline CDR1 is MGHRA and CDR2 is YSYEKL. CDR3 residues: CASSQSRGQGADTQYF. The CDR3 DNA sequence: TGTGCCAGCAGCCAATCCAGAGGACAGGGGGCGGATACGCAGTATTTT.

The chain is built from TRBV29-1 and TRBJ1-5, with 10 nucleotides matching TRBD1. V lost 7 bases to trimming and J lost 5 bases; unmatched junction nucleotides: 8. CDR3 size: 14 residues. Germline values: CDR1 SQVTM, CDR2 ANQGSEA. For the CDR3, the DNA is TGCAGCGCTTGGACAGGGGGATTAGATCAGCCCCAGCATTTT. Residues: CSAWTGGLDQPQHF.

This clonotype came up many times. The rearrangement joins TRBV20-1 to TRBJ1-5, with unresolved D. The CDR3 covers 14 residues. Between the trimmed V and J ends, which lost 0 bases and 2 bases, there was a span of 8 bases. Germline V gene sequence: CDR1 DFQATT, CDR2 SNEGSKA (reference sequence). For the CDR3, the DNA is TGCAGTGCTAGAGATTCGCAGGGCAATCAGCCCCAGCATTTT. It specifies CSARDSQGNQPQHF.

In its sample, this clonotype was seen a few times. The V gene is TRBV19, the J gene TRBJ2-5; perhaps TRBD1 as D (5 bases). Trimming removed 1 base from V and 5 bases from J, with 8 bases in between. This CDR3 comprises 13 residues. Germline V gives CDR1 LNHDA, CDR2 SQIVND (reference sequence). CDR3 coding DNA: TGTGCCAGTAGTATAGTCAGGGCGGAGACCCAGTACTTC. Translated: CASSIVRAETQYF. The variable domain in full, completed from reference TRBV19 and TRBJ2-5, reads DGGITQSPKYLFRKEGQNVTLSCEQNLNHDAMYWYRQDPGQGLRLIYYSQIVNDFQKGDIAEGYSVSREKKESFPLTVTSAQKNPTAFYLCASSIVRAETQYFGPGTRLLVL.

Here the CDR3 DNA reads TGTGCCAGCAGTTCTGGGGACAGTTATGGCTACACCTTC. It specifies CASSSGDSYGYTF. The chain carries TRBV6-5 and TRBJ1-2, with 7 bases that match TRBD1. The CDR3 contains 13 residues. In germline, CDR1 is MNHEY, CDR2 SVGAGI. V was clipped by 4 bases and J by 5 bases; unmatched bases: 4.

In the case of this clonotype: Given a much more abundant clone one base away, this may be a read error. The rearrangement uses TRBV11-2 and TRBJ2-5, with D tentatively TRBD1 or TRBD2 (6 bases each). Germline lookup yields CDR1 SGHAT and CDR2 FQNNGV. Trimming shortened V by 4 bases and J by 4 bases, and 13 bases separated the two germline ends. This CDR3 has 14 amino acids. The CDR3 region has the DNA TGTGCCAGCAGCTCGGTAGGGGGGCGAGAGACCCAGTACTTC. It codes for CASSSVGGRETQYF.

The chain uses TRBV10-3 and TRBJ1-2; D is undetermined. From germline, CDR1 is ENHRY and CDR2 SYGVKD. V was shortened by 3 bases and J by 6 bases, with 14 bases between the two germline ends. This CDR3 comprises 14 residues. CDR3: CAISEREDSHGYTF. As DNA, the CDR3 is TGTGCCATCAGTGAAAGGGAGGACTCGCATGGCTACACCTTC.

The chain uses TRBV6-5 and TRBJ1-1; perhaps TRBD1 as D (6 bases). CDR3 length: 15 amino acids. V was clipped by 6 bases and J by 1 base, with 15 bases between them. Germline CDR1 and CDR2: MNHEY and SVGAGI. For the CDR3, the DNA is TGTGCCAGCAGGAGCAGGGGAGCGCGGAACACTGAAGCTTTCTTT. This translates into CASRSRGARNTEAFF.

Only a few counts were recorded for this clonotype. The V and J genes are TRBV28 and TRBJ2-7; D gene ambiguous. Germline-derived CDR1 and CDR2 are MDHEN and SYDVKM. V gave up 5 bases and J gave up 4 bases, with 18 bases separating them. The CDR3 is 15 amino acids. CDR3 amino acids: CASSPSAASRYEQYF. For the CDR3, the DNA is TGTGCCAGCAGTCCCTCGGCGGCCTCACGGTACGAGCAGTACTTC.

This clonotype was recorded a few times. This chain connects TRBV6-5 to TRBJ1-6; 7 positions agree with TRBD1. Germline lookup yields CDR1 MNHEY and CDR2 SVGAGI. This CDR3 contains 13 residues. Trimming took 3 bases from V and 9 from J; bases not matched to a gene: 2. The CDR3 is CASSYDRVSPLHF. DNA of the CDR3: TGTGCCAGCAGTTATGACAGGGTTTCACCCCTCCACTTT.